This T cell receptor (beta chain) derives from a study of shared clonotypes between healthy human individuals. In the study overall: CD4 naive and CD4 memory each took three plates per donor, while CD8 naive took two and CD8 memory one. Whole-study findings and limits: On the whole, naive subsets had larger estimated richness than memory subsets had.

With respect to this clone: The antigen is not known.

The table came from immunoSEQ multiplex PCR; TCRdb's copy has only in-frame clones and leaves some out. This sample has approximately 1.9 million clones, with just over 90% found just once. Naive-designated CD8 cells lacked CD45RO, were positively enriched for CCR7, and omitted terminally differentiated effector memory CD45RA+ cells. Germline-derived CDR1 and CDR2 are MNHEY and SMNVEV (reference sequence). The CDR3 sequence is 12 residues long. V lost 6 bases and J 0 bases, leaving 6 bases between the germline ends. This TCR was recovered from a man younger than 35 in good health. Some clones in this sample may be carry-over from other donors' samples. This chain connects TRBV27 to TRBJ2-7; D call uncertain. Specimen: naive CD8+ T cells from PBMCs. The CDR3 DNA reads TGTGCCAGCAGGACATTCTCCTACGAGCAGTACTTC. It is translated as CASRTFSYEQYF.